The 26 T cell receptor beta chains given below trace back to one sample, sequenced in a study of blood T cell repertoires in COVID-19. Produced via immunoSEQ multiplex PCR; TCRdb's table is partial and in-frame only. The sample has approximately 360,000 clones, around 91% seen once. The material sequenced was peripheral blood. The origin of the receptors is a man between 18 and 35 years old with active or convalescent COVID-19.

V gene TRBV6-2 or TRBV6-3 combines with J gene TRBJ1-1; D gene uncertain. Germline V gene data show CDR1 as MNHEY and CDR2 as SVGEGT. This CDR3 region has 12 residues. Trimming left V 2 bases short and J 6 bases short, with 7 bases between. CDR3 DNA: TGTGCCAGCAGTTACGGGAGGCCTGAAGCTTTCTTT. It specifies CASSYGRPEAFF.

The chain couples TRBV28 to TRBJ2-4, with 7 positions matching TRBD1. The V and J ends lost 5 bases and 1 base, in that order; junction bases with no gene match: 11. The CDR3 is made up of 17 amino acids. CDR1 and CDR2 from the germline V gene are MDHEN and SYDVKM. The CDR3, as DNA: TGTGCCAGCAGTAGTACCGGGACAGTCAGCGCCAAAAACATTCAGTACTTC. Translating it yields CASSSTGTVSAKNIQYF.

V gene TRBV9 combines with J gene TRBJ2-3; no clear D gene. The CDR3 is 14 amino acids. Germline CDR1 reads SGDLS; CDR2 reads YYNGEE. V gave up 3 bases and J gave up 1 base, with 9 bases separating them. The CDR3 region is CASSAPRGTDTQYF. CDR3 DNA: TGTGCCAGCAGCGCCCCTCGGGGCACAGATACGCAGTATTTT.

This rearrangement joins TRBV6-2 or TRBV6-3 to TRBJ2-5, with 7 bases fitting TRBD2. Germline lookup yields CDR1 MNHEY and CDR2 SVGEGT. The V and J ends lost 6 bases and 6 bases, in that order; junction bases with no gene match: 16. CDR3 length: 16 residues. CDR3 in amino acids: CASSLKEKAGRQTQYF. The CDR3 DNA is TGTGCCAGCAGCCTCAAGGAAAAAGCGGGGCGTCAGACCCAGTACTTC.

The chain employs TRBV5-6 and TRBJ1-5; 9 nucleotides match TRBD1. Trimming removed 2 bases from V and 3 bases from J; junction bases left unmatched: 6. The V gene's germline CDR1 is SGHDT and CDR2 YYEEEE. The CDR3 runs 16 residues. The CDR3 region has the DNA TGTGCCAGCAGCTTATTTGGGACAGGGCACAATCAGCCCCAGCATTTT. Translated, it gives CASSLFGTGHNQPQHF.

This chain uses TRBV27 with TRBJ2-1, with 10 bases lining up with TRBD2. The length of the CDR3 is 14 residues. J was trimmed by 8 bases and V by 6 bases; bases with no gene match: 7. CDR1 is MNHEY and CDR2 is SMNVEV in the germline V gene (reference sequence). The chain's CDR3 is CASRVAGGPDEQFF. In DNA form, the CDR3 reads TGTGCCAGCAGGGTAGCGGGGGGCCCGGATGAGCAGTTCTTC.

This chain joins TRBV21-1 and TRBJ2-7; whether TRBD1, the table's D call, matches the DNA was not checked. TRBV21-1 counts as a pseudogene. The CDR3 length is 16 residues. In DNA, the CDR3 is TGTGCCAGCAGCAAAGCCGAGGACAGAGTCCTTTACGAGCAGTACTTC. Encoded protein: CASSKAEDRVLYEQYF.

The V and J genes are TRBV18 and TRBJ2-3; D is unclear. The CDR3 sequence is 15 residues long. In germline, CDR1 is KGHSH, CDR2 LQKENI. Trimming stripped 6 bases from V and 2 bases from J, with 15 bases between. CDR3 nucleotide sequence: TGTGCCAGCTCCCACCCCCAGGCCACCACAGATACGCAGTATTTT. Translated: CASSHPQATTDTQYF.

This clone was seen only once. The V and J genes are TRBV21-1 and TRBJ1-2; TRBD1, the table's D call, lacks a check against the DNA. TRBV21-1 has pseudogene status. The CDR3 spans 14 residues. This chain's CDR3 is CASASSGTGCGYTF. The CDR3 DNA follows: TGTGCCAGCGCCTCTTCCGGGACAGGGTGTGGCTACACCTTC.

The rearrangement joins TRBV6-2 or TRBV6-3 to TRBJ1-5; no clear D. The CDR3 spans 15 residues. Trimming pared 6 bases from V and 4 bases from J, leaving 16 bases between. Germline V gene data show CDR1 as MNHEY and CDR2 as SVGEGT. CDR3 sequence (DNA): TGTGCCAGCAGCTCCTGGCAGGCAGTAAATCAGCCCCAGCATTTT. The encoded protein is CASSSWQAVNQPQHF.

Only one count was recorded for this clone. V usage is TRBV30 and J usage is TRBJ2-1; the match to TRBD2 covers 8 bases. V lost 1 base, J lost 4 bases, and 6 bases stayed unmatched. The germline gives CDR1 GTSNPN, CDR2 SVGIG (reference sequence). CDR3 length equals 15 residues. CDR3 bases: TGTGCCTGGAGTGCGGGAGGGCACCGGTACAATGAGCAGTTCTTC. This codes for CAWSAGGHRYNEQFF.

This clone has a single count. This rearrangement joins TRBV15 to TRBJ1-2; the D is unclear. Germline V gene lookup returns CDR1 LNHNV and CDR2 YYDKDF (reference sequence). V lost 1 base to trimming and J lost 4 bases, with 7 bases between them. The CDR3 length is 13 residues. The CDR3 DNA reads TGTGCCACCAGCAGAGTAGGAGTCTATGGCTACACCTTC. Residues: CATSRVGVYGYTF.

The rearrangement joins TRBV6-2 or TRBV6-3 to TRBJ2-1; 11 bases are a match to TRBD2. Germline CDR1 reads MNHEY; CDR2 reads SVGEGT. V lost 0 bases, J lost 6 bases, and 13 bases stayed unmatched. The length of the CDR3 is 19 residues. This CDR3 reads CASSYSEGLAVPRGNEQFF. The CDR3 nucleotides read TGTGCCAGCAGTTACTCCGAGGGACTAGCGGTTCCCCGTGGCAATGAGCAGTTCTTC.

This chain links TRBV28 with TRBJ2-4; 7 nucleotides agree with TRBD2. Germline V gives CDR1 MDHEN, CDR2 SYDVKM. The CDR3 totals 16 residues. V lost 5 bases to trimming and J lost 0 bases; unmatched junction nucleotides: 7. DNA for the CDR3: TGTGCCAGCAGTCCAAGCGGGATAATAGCCAAAAACATTCAGTACTTC. This encodes CASSPSGIIAKNIQYF. The complete variable domain, with remaining parts taken from reference TRBV28 and TRBJ2-4, reads DVKVTQSSRYLVKRTGEKVFLECVQDMDHENMFWYRQDPGLGLRLIYFSYDVKMKEKGDIPEGYSVSREKKERFSLILESASTNQTSMYLCASSPSGIIAKNIQYFGAGTRLSVL.

The gene calls are TRBV28 and TRBJ1-1; possibly TRBD1 for D (6 bases). Trimming took off 5 bases at V and 3 bases at J, with 22 bases between the two ends. The CDR3 runs 17 residues. Germline CDR1 is MDHEN and CDR2 is SYDVKM. CDR3: CASSPTGPFKDDTEAFF. As DNA, the CDR3 is TGTGCCAGCAGTCCTACAGGGCCCTTTAAGGATGACACTGAAGCTTTCTTT.

V and J are TRBV19 and TRBJ2-7; a weak D match, TRBD2 (5 bases). Germline CDR1 LNHDA, CDR2 SQIVND (reference sequence). V dropped 4 bases and J dropped 6 bases, with 16 bases sitting between them. The CDR3 sequence is 14 residues long. The CDR3 spells CASSTLGEYGEQYF. CDR3 nucleotides: TGTGCCAGTAGTACCCTCGGGGAATACGGCGAGCAGTACTTC.

DNA of the CDR3: TGTGCCAGCAGTGAGGGGGCGGGCCGCACAGATACGCAGTATTTT. Translation: CASSEGAGRTDTQYF. The J gene is TRBJ2-3, the V gene TRBV6-4; tentatively, D is TRBD1 (6 bases). The germline CDR1 and CDR2 sequences are MRHNA and SNTAGT. V shed 3 bases and J shed 1 base, with 11 bases lying between them. The CDR3 is made up of 15 amino acids.

About this clone itself: The same CDR3 is also encoded by other DNA sequences in this sample. The V call is TRBV6-5, the J call TRBJ1-1, with D perhaps TRBD1 (6 bases). Germline V gene data show CDR1 as MNHEY and CDR2 as SVGAGI. Trimming pared 3 bases from V and 3 bases from J, leaving 8 bases between. The CDR3 consists of 13 residues. The CDR3 DNA reads as TGTGCCAGCAGTTATGAGGGGGACACTGAAGCTTTCTTT. It specifies CASSYEGDTEAFF.

The V and J genes are TRBV6-6 and TRBJ1-1; 7 bases match TRBD1. V dropped 5 bases and J dropped 2; count of bases not matched to a gene: 5. Germline V gene sequence: CDR1 MNHNY, CDR2 SVGAGI (reference sequence). This CDR3 region has 14 residues. Here the CDR3 reads CASSKGQINTEAFF. As DNA, the CDR3 is TGTGCCAGCAGTAAGGGACAGATAAACACTGAAGCTTTCTTT.

The rearrangement links TRBV24-1 to TRBJ2-1; 9 bases fit TRBD2. Germline loops: CDR1 KGHDR, CDR2 SFDVKD. This CDR3 is 15 amino acids long. The V gene end was trimmed by 5 bases and the J gene end by 8 bases; junction bases not matched to a gene: 9. The CDR3 DNA follows: TGTGCCACCAGTGGAGGTAGCGGGAGCTTAGATGAGCAGTTCTTC. It encodes CATSGGSGSLDEQFF.

This clone has a single count. The chain combines TRBV29-1 with TRBJ2-7, with TRBD2 matching 11 bases. The CDR3 contains 18 residues. V lost 4 bases, J lost 0 bases, and 14 bases stayed unmatched. Germline V CDR1 and CDR2: SQVTM, ANQGSEA. The CDR3 DNA is TGCAGCGTTGGGGGCCTGGGACTAGCGGAGTTCTCCTCCTACGAGCAGTACTTC. As protein: CSVGGLGLAEFSSYEQYF.

The chain has TRBV28 and TRBJ2-7; 16 bases are shared with TRBD2. V was pared by 5 bases and J by 2 bases, with 9 bases of the junction left unmatched. Germline CDR1 and CDR2: MDHEN and SYDVKM. The CDR3 totals 18 residues. As DNA, the CDR3 is TGTGCCAGCAGTCAACTCGGGACTAGCGGGAGGGCCCCCTACGAGCAGTACTTC. Its translation: CASSQLGTSGRAPYEQYF.

This clone was picked up one time. The CDR3 DNA sequence: TGTGCCAGCACCCCCTGGGACAGGGGGCCCACTGAAGCTTTCTTT. Translating gives CASTPWDRGPTEAFF. The chain carries TRBV7-9 and TRBJ1-1, with 12 bases aligning to TRBD1. The germline V gene has CDR1 SEHNR and CDR2 FQNEAQ (reference sequence). V lost 7 bases, J lost 4 bases, and 7 bases stayed unmatched. The CDR3 contains 15 residues. Full variable domain (missing parts from reference TRBV7-9 and TRBJ1-1): DTGVSQNPRHKITKRGQNVTFRCDPISEHNRLYWYRQTLGQGPEFLTYFQNEAQLEKSRLLSDRFSAERPKGSFSTLEIQRTEQGDSAMYLCASTPWDRGPTEAFFGQGTRLTVV.

This rearrangement joins TRBV4-1 to TRBJ2-2; TRBD1 is a possible D gene (5 bases). CDR3 length: 15 residues. CDR1 MGHRA and CDR2 YSYEKL come from the germline V gene. V gave up 5 bases and J gave up 1 base, with 11 bases separating them. In nucleotides, the CDR3 is TGCGCCAGCAGCGCAGGGCCGGAGAACACCGGGGAGCTGTTTTTT. Translating gives CASSAGPENTGELFF.

V is TRBV14 and J is TRBJ1-4, with D perhaps matching TRBD1 (5 bases). The CDR3 spans 16 residues. Germline values: CDR1 SGHDN, CDR2 FVKESK. V lost 0 bases to trimming and J lost 5 bases, with 13 bases between them. The CDR3 DNA reads TGTGCCAGCAGCCAAGAAGAGGGGACTCTCAATGAAAAACTGTTTTTT. Translating it yields CASSQEEGTLNEKLFF.

The rearrangement uses TRBV2 and TRBJ1-3; possible D gene TRBD1, 5 bases. Deletions cut 3 bases from V and 0 bases from J, with 9 bases between. Per germline, CDR1 SNHLY and CDR2 FYNNEI. This CDR3 comprises 15 residues. The CDR3 bases are TGTGCCAGCAGTGACCAGGGCCTCTCTGGAAACACCATATATTTT. This gives the protein CASSDQGLSGNTIYF.